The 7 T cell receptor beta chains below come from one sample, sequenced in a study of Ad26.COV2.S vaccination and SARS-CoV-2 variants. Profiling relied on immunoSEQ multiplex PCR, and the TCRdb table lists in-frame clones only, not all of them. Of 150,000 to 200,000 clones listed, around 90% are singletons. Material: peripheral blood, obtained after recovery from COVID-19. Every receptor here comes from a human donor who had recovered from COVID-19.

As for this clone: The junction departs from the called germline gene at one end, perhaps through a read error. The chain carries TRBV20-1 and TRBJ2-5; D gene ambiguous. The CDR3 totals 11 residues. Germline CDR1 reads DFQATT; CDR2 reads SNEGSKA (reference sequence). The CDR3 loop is CSARVLETQYF. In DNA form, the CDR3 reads TGCAGTGCCAGAGTATTGGAGACCCAGTACTTC.

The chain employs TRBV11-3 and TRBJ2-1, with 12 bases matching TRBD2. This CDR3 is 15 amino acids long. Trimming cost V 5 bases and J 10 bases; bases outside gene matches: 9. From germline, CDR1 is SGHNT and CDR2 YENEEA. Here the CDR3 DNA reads TGTGCCAGCAGCAAACTAGCGGGAGGTGTTGGAGAGCAGTTCTTC. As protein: CASSKLAGGVGEQFF.

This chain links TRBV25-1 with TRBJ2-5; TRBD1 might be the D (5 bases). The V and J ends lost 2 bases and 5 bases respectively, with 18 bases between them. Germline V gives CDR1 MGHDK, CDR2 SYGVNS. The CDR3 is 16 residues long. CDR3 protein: CASSETDRSSRETQYF. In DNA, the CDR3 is TGTGCCAGCAGTGAAACCGACAGATCTTCCCGTGAGACCCAGTACTTC.

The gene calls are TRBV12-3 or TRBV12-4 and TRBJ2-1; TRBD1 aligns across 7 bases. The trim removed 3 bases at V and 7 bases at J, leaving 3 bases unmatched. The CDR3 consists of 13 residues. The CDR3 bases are TGTGCCAGCAGTTTGACAGGGTGGAATGAGCAGTTCTTC. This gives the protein CASSLTGWNEQFF.

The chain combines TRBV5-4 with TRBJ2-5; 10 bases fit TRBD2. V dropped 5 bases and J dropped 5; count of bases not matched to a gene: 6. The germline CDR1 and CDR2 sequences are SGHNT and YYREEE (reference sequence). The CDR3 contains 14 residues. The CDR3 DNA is TGTGCCAGCAGACAGCGGGGGGGCCAGGAGACCCAGTACTTC. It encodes CASRQRGGQETQYF.

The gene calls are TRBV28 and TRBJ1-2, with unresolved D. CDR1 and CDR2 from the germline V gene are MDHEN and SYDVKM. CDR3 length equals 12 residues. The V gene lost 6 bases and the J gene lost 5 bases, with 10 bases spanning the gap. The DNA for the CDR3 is TGTGCCAGCAGGCGGATTTTTTATGGCTACACCTTC. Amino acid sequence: CASRRIFYGYTF.

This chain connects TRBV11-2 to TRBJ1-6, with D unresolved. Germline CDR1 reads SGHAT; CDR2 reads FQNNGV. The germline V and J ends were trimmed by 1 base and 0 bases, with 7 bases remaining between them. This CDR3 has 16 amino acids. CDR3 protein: CASSLGQSSYNSPLHF. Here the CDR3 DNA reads TGTGCCAGCAGCTTAGGCCAGAGCTCCTATAATTCACCCCTCCACTTT.